This T cell receptor (beta chain) was sequenced during a study of cytomegalovirus exposure and HLA in healthy donors. The junction had 3 bases not matched to a gene; V was cut back by 4 bases and J by 1 base. Germline CDR1 is LGHNA and CDR2 is YNFKEQ. This CDR3 comprises 15 residues. A multiplex PCR was run with 60 Vbeta primers and 13 Jbeta primers. Using immunoSEQ multiplex PCR, the repertoire was profiled, and TCRdb retains in-frame clones only, with some absent. This table holds about 180,000 clones, about 80% found once. The sample taken for sequencing was PBMCs. This rearrangement joins TRBV4-2 to TRBJ1-5, with 8 bases matching TRBD1. The TCR originated in a woman between 25 and 40 years old in good health and CMV-seropositive. The CDR3 coding sequence is TGTGCCAGCAGCCTGACAGGGGCGAGCAATCAGCCCCAGCATTTT. This codes for CASSLTGASNQPQHF.